The sequence of this T cell receptor beta chain was determined in a study of Graves' ophthalmopathy and Graves' hyperthyroidism. For the study at large: Upon initial diagnosis and before any treatment, peripheral blood was collected.

Study-level findings and limits: Its predictions of ophthalmopathy progression gave the model 65% to 71% sensitivity and 72% to 85% specificity.

RNA transcripts were the source from which TCR beta CDR3 regions were amplified. HTBI primers served in a first-round RT-PCR, which a second-round multiplex PCR followed. TCRdb independently ran MiXCR on the multiplex PCR reads; one entry per CDR3 protein. The sample records a few hundred thousand distinct CDR3 sequences, about 18% being singletons. This clonotype was seen repeatedly, ten times or more. Its antigen remains unidentified. Trimming left V 7 bases short and J 9 bases short, with 16 bases between. The germline CDR1 and CDR2 sequences are MDHEN and SYDVKM. The CDR3 runs 13 residues. Sequencing was performed on peripheral blood. The chain employs TRBV28 and TRBJ1-5; TRBD1 might be the D (5 bases). This clonotype was obtained from an adult woman with stable Graves' hyperthyroidism. The CDR3 sequence: CASNSGGTRPQHF. The CDR3, as DNA: TGTGCCAGCAACTCCGGGGGGACGAGGCCCCAGCATTTT.